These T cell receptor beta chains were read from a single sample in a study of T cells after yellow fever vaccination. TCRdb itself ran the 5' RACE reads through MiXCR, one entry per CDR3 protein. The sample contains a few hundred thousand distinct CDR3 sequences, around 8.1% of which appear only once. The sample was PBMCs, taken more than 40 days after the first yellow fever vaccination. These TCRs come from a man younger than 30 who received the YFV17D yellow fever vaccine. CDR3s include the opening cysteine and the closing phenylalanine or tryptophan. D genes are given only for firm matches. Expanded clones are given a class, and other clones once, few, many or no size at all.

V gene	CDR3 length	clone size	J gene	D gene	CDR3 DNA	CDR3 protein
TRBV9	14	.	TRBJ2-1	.	TGTGCCAGCAGCGTAGCGGGCCCTTACAATGAGCAGTTCTTC	CASSVAGPYNEQFF
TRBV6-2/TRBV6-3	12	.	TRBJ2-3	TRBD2	TGTGCCAGCAGGCGGACTAGAGATACGCAGTATTTT	CASRRTRDTQYF
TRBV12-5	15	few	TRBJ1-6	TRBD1	TGTGCTAGTGGCTCAAGGACAGGGCAGCATTCACCCCTCCACTTT	CASGSRTGQHSPLHF
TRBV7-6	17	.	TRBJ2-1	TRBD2	TGTGCCAGCAGCCGCGGGGGGACCCTGAGCTCCTACAATGAGCAGTTCTTC	CASSRGGTLSSYNEQFF
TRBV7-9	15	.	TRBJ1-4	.	TGTGCCAGCAGCTTCCCAGCCGGAGGGGATGAAAAACTGTTTTTT	CASSFPAGGDEKLFF
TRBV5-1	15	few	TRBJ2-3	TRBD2	TGCGCCAGCGGCCCCGGGACTAGCTTTGCAGATACGCAGTATTTT	CASGPGTSFADTQYF
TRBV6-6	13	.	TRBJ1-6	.	TGTGCCAGCGCGGGACAACGGGTTGGAGCCCTCCACTTT	CASAGQRVGALHF
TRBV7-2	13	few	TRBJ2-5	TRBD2	TGTGCCAGCAGGGGGGGAGGGTTAGAGACCCAGTACTTC	CASRGGGLETQYF
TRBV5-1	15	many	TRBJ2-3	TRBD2	TGCGCCAGCAGCCGCGCCCGGGGGGACACAGATACGCAGTATTTT	CASSRARGDTDTQYF
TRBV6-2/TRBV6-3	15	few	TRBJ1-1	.	TGTGCCAGCAGTTCCTTGACAGACATGAACACTGAAGCTTTCTTT	CASSSLTDMNTEAFF
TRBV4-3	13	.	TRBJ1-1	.	TGCGCCAGCAGCCAAGAGAGTAACACTGAAGCTTTCTTT	CASSQESNTEAFF
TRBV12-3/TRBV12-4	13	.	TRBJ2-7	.	TGTGCCAGCAGTTTAAGGATACCCTACGAGCAGTACTTC	CASSLRIPYEQYF
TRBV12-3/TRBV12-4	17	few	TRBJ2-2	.	TGTGCCAGCAGTTTCCGTCGGGACGGTACAAACACCGGGGAGCTGTTTTTT	CASSFRRDGTNTGELFF
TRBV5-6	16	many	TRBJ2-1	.	TGTGCCAGCAGCTTGGGCAGCGAGAGCTCCTACAATGAGCAGTTCTTC	CASSLGSESSYNEQFF
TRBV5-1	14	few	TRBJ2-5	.	TGCGCCAGCAGCCCGTATAGGGTTTCGGAGACCCAGTACTTC	CASSPYRVSETQYF
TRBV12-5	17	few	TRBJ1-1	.	TGTGCTAGTGGTTTGGTGTTGGGGGGGACAACGAACACTGAAGCTTTCTTT	CASGLVLGGTTNTEAFF
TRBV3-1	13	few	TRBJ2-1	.	TGTGCCAGCAGCCAACGGGCAGGGTGGGAGCAGTTCTTC	CASSQRAGWEQFF
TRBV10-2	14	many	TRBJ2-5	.	TGCGCCAGCACCGGGGTAGTGCAGGGTGGGACCCAGTACTTC	CASTGVVQGGTQYF
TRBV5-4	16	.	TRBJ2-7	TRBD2	TGTGCCAGCAGCTCCCGGACGGTAGCGGGGCCCTCAGAGCAGTACTTC	CASSSRTVAGPSEQYF
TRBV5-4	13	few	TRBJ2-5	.	TGTGCCAGCAGCTCCTGGGCGCAAGAGACCCAGTACTTC	CASSSWAQETQYF
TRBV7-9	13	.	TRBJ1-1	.	TGTGCCAGCAGCTTAACGGGGCGCGGTGAAGCTTTCTTT	CASSLTGRGEAFF
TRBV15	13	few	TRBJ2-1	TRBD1	TGTGCCACCGGACGGACAGGGCCCAATGAGCAGTTCTTC	CATGRTGPNEQFF
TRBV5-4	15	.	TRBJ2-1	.	TGTGCCAGCAGCTTGCGACAGGGAGGCGGTAATGAGCAGTTCTTC	CASSLRQGGGNEQFF
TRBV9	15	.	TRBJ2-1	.	TGTGCCACCGGCCCGGCCAGGGAATCCTACAATGAGCAGTTCTTC	CATGPARESYNEQFF
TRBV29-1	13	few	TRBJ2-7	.	TGCAGCGGTGGGGGCTCTGAGGGGCAGGGCCAGTACTTC	CSGGGSEGQGQYF
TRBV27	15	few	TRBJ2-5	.	TGTGCCAGCAGTTGGGGGGACAGCTCTTGGGAGACCCAGTACTTC	CASSWGDSSWETQYF
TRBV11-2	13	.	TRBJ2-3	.	TGTGCCAGCAGCTCGCTGGGGGGTGTTACGCAGTATTTT	CASSSLGGVTQYF
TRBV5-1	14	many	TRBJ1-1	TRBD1	TGCGCCAGCAGCGTGGACAGGGCGGGCACTGAAGCTTTCTTT	CASSVDRAGTEAFF
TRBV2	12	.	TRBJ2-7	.	TGTGCCAGCACTCTGGGTTCCTACGAGCAGTACTTC	CASTLGSYEQYF
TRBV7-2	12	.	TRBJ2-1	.	TGTGCCGGATCCGGGCCCCAGGCCGAGCAGTTCTTC	CAGSGPQAEQFF
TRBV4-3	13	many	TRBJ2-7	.	TGCGCCAGCAGCCAATCCGGCCGCTACGAGCAGTACTTC	CASSQSGRYEQYF
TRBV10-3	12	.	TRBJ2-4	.	TGTGCCACCGCGAAAGCCAAAAACATTCAGTACTTC	CATAKAKNIQYF
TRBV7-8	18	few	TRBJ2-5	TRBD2	TGTGCCAGCAGCTTAGTCCCCCTAGCGGGGGACCTAGCGGAGACCCAGTACTTC	CASSLVPLAGDLAETQYF
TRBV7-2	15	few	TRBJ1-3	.	TGTGCCAGCAGGATAGGGGGGGCGGCCGGAAACACCATATATTTT	CASRIGGAAGNTIYF
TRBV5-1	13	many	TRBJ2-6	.	TGCGCCAGCAACCCAACTGGGGCCAACGTCCTGACTTTC	CASNPTGANVLTF
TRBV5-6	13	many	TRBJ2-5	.	TGTGCCAGCAGCTTGTCTGGGACGGAGACCCAGTACTTC	CASSLSGTETQYF
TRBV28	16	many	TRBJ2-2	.	TGTGCCAGCAGTTTAAGTCGTGCAGGGCGGACCGGGGAGCTGTTTTTT	CASSLSRAGRTGELFF
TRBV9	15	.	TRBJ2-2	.	TGTGCCAGCAGCGGTGTGAGTGGGCCCACCGGGGAGCTGTTTTTT	CASSGVSGPTGELFF
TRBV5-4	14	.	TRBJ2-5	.	TGTGCCAGCAGCCCCCGGGACGTCCAAGAGACCCAGTACTTC	CASSPRDVQETQYF
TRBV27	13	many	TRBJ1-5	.	TGTGCCAGCAGCTATTATAGCAATCAGCCCCAGCATTTT	CASSYYSNQPQHF
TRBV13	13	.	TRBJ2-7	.	TGTGCCAGCAGCTTTCAGAGGACCTACGAGCAGTACTTC	CASSFQRTYEQYF
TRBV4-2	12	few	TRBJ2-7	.	TGTGCCAGCAGCCAAGGGGTATACGAGCAGTACTTC	CASSQGVYEQYF
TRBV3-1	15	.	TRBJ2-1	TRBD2	TGTGCCTGCAGCCAAGTTTCTGGTGGGACTAACCGGCAGTTCTTC	CACSQVSGGTNRQFF
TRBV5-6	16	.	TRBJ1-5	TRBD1	TGTGCCAGCAGCTTGCGGGGACAGGGGGCTGGACAGCCCCAGCATTTT	CASSLRGQGAGQPQHF
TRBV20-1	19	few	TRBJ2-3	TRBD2	TGCAGTGCTAGAGGCGGATCTAGCGGGGGACTTCGAGGAGTAGATACGCAGTATTTT	CSARGGSSGGLRGVDTQYF
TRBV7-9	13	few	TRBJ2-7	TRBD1	TGTGCCAGTGAGTCAGGGGGACCCTACGAGCAGTACTTC	CASESGGPYEQYF
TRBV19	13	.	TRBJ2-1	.	TGTGCCAGTAGTATCGGGTCGGCTCTGCGGCAGTTCTTC	CASSIGSALRQFF
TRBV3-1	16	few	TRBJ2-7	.	TGTGCCAGCAGCCAAGAGGTAACAGGCCTAGGGGACGAGCAGTACTTC	CASSQEVTGLGDEQYF
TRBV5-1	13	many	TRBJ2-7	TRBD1	TGCGCCAGCACAGACAGGGGTGCCTACGAGCAGTACTTC	CASTDRGAYEQYF